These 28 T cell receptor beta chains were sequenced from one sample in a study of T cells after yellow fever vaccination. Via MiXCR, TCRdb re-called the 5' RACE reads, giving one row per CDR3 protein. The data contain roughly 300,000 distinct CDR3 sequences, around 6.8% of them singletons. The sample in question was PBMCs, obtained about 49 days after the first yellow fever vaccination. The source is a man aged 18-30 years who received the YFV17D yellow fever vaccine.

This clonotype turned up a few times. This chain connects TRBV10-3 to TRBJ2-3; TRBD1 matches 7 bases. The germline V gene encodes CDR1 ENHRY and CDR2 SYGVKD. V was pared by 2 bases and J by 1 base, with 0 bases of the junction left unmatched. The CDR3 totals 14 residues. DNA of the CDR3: TGTGCCATCAGTGAGACAGGGGGCACAGATACGCAGTATTTT. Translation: CAISETGGTDTQYF.

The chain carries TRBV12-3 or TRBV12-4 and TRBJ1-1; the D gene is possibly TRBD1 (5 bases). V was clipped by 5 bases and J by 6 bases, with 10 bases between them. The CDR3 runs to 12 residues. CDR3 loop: CASSPGRAEAFF. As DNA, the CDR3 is TGTGCCAGCAGTCCAGGGAGGGCTGAAGCTTTCTTT.

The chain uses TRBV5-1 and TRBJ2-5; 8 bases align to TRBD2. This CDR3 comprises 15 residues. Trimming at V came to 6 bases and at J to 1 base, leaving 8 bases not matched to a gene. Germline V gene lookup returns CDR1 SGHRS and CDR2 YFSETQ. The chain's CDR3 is CASTNSGAGQETQYF. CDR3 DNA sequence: TGCGCCAGCACTAATAGCGGGGCAGGCCAAGAGACCCAGTACTTC.

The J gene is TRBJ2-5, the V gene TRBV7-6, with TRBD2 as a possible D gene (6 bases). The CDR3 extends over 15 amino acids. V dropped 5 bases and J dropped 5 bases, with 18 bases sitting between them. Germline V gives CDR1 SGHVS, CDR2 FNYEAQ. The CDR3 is CASSPTGGAAETQYF. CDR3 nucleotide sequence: TGTGCCAGCAGCCCCACTGGAGGGGCTGCGGAGACCCAGTACTTC.

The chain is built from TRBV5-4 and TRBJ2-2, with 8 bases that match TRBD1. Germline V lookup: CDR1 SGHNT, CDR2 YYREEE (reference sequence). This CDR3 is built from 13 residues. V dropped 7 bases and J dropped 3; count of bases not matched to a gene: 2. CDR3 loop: CASADRDTGELFF. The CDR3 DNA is TGTGCCAGCGCGGACAGGGACACCGGGGAGCTGTTTTTT.

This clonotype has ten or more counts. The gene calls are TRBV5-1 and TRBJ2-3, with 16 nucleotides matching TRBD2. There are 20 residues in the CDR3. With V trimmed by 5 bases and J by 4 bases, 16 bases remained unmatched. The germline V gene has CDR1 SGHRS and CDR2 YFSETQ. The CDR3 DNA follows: TGCGCCAGCAGTTCCCTTCCGGGACTAGCGGGGGGGACCGTGGCAGATACGCAGTATTTT. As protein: CASSSLPGLAGGTVADTQYF.

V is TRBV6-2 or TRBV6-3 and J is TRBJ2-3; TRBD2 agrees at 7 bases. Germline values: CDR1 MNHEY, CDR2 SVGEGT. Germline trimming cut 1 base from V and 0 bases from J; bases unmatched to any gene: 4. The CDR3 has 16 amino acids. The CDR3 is CASSYWRGSSTDTQYF. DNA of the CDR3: TGTGCCAGCAGTTACTGGCGGGGGTCTAGCACAGATACGCAGTATTTT.

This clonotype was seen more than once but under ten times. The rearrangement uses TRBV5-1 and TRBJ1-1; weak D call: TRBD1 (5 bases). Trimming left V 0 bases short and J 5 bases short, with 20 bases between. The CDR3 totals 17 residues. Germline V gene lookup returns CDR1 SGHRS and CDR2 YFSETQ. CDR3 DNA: TGCGCCAGCAGCTTGGGGGGCGGAAAGGGTAGGAGAACTGAAGCTTTCTTT. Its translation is CASSLGGGKGRRTEAFF.

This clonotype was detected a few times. The CDR3 nucleotides read TGTGCCAGCAGACAGGGAAAGGAGGAGACCCAGTACTTC. Its protein is CASRQGKEETQYF. V gene TRBV27 combines with J gene TRBJ2-5; TRBD1 might be the D (6 bases). Germline CDR1 reads MNHEY; CDR2 reads SMNVEV (reference sequence). The germline V and J ends were trimmed by 6 bases and 5 bases, with 13 bases remaining between them. The CDR3 extends over 13 amino acids.

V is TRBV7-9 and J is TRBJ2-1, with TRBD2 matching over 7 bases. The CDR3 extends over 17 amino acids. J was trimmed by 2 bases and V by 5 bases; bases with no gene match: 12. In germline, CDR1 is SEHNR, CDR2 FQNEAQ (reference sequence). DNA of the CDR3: TGTGCCAGCAGCCCCCCATGGACGGGAGGTACCTACAATGAGCAGTTCTTC. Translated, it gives CASSPPWTGGTYNEQFF.

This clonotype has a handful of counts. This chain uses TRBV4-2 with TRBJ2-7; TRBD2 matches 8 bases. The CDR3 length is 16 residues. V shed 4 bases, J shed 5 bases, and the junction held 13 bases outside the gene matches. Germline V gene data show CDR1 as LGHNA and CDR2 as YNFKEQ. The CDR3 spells CASSRSDRGGLHEQYV. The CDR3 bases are TGTGCCAGCAGCCGATCAGACCGGGGGGGCCTCCACGAGCAGTACGTC.

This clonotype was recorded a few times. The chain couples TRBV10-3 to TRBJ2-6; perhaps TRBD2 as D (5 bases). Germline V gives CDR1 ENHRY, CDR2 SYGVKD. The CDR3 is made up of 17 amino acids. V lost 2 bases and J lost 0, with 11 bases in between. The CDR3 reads CAISEIRGNSGANVLTF. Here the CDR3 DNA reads TGTGCCATCAGTGAGATCCGGGGTAACTCTGGGGCCAACGTCCTGACTTTC.

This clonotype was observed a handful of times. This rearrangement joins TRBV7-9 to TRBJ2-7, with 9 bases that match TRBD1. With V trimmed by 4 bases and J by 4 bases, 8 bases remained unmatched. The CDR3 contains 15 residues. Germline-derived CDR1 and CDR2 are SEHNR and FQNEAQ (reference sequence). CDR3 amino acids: CASSSVDRGKYEQYF. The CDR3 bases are TGTGCCAGCAGCTCCGTGGACAGGGGAAAATACGAGCAGTACTTC.

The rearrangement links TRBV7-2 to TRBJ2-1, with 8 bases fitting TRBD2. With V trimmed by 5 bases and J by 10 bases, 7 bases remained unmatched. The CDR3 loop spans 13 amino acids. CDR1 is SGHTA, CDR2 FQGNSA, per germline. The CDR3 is CASSAGGQLEQFF. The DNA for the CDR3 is TGTGCCAGCAGCGCGGGGGGACAACTAGAGCAGTTCTTC.

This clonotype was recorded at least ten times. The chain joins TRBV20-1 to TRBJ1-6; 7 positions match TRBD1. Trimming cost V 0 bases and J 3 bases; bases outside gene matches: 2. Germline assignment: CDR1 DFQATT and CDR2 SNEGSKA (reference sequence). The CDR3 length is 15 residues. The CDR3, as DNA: TGCAGTGCTAGAGATTGGGACAGCTATAATTCACCCCTCCACTTT. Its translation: CSARDWDSYNSPLHF.

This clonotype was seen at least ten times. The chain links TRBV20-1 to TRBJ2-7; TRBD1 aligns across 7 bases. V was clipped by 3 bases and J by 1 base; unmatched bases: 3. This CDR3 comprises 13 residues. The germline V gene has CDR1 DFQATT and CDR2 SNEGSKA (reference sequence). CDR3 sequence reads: CSARDRRSYEQYV. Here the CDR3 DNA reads TGCAGTGCTAGGGACAGGCGGTCCTACGAGCAGTACGTC.

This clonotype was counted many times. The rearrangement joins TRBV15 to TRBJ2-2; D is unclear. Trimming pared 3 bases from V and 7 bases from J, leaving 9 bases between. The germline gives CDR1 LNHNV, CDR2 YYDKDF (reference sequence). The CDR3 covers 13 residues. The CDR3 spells CATSRVGFGELFF. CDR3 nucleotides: TGTGCCACCAGCAGGGTAGGGTTCGGGGAGCTGTTTTTT.

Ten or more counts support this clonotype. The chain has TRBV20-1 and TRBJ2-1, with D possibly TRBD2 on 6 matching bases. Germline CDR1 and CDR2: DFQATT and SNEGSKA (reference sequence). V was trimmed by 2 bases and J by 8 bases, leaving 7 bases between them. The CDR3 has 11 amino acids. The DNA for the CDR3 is TGCAGTGCTAGAAGGGAGGATGAGCAGTTCTTC. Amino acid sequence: CSARREDEQFF.

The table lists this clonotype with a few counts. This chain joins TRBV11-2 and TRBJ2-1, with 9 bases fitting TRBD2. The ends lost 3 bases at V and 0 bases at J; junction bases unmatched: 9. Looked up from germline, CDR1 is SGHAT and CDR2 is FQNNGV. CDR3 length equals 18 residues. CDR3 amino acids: CASSFPRGGLFSYNEQFF. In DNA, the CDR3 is TGTGCCAGCAGCTTTCCGCGGGGGGGTTTGTTCTCCTACAATGAGCAGTTCTTC.

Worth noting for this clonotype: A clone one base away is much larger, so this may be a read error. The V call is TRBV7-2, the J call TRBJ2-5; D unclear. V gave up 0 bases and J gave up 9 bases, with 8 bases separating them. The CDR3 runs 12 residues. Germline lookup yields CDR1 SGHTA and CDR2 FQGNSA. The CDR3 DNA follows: TGTGCCAGCAGCTTAGCGGAGCGTCCCCAGTACTTC. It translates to CASSLAERPQYF. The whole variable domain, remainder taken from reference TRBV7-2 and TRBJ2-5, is GAGVSQSPSNKVTEKGKDVELRCDPISGHTALYWYRQSLGQGLEFLIYFQGNSAPDKSGLPSDRFSAERTGGSVSTLTIQRTQQEDSAVYLCASSLAERPQYFGPGTRLLVL.

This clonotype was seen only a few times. CDR3 nucleotide sequence: TGTGCCAGCAGCTGGGGGGGCTCCTACGAGCAGTACTTC. Translated: CASSWGGSYEQYF. The chain is built from TRBV5-5 and TRBJ2-7; the match to TRBD2 covers 7 bases. The CDR3 sequence is 13 residues long. V was clipped by 3 bases and J by 0 bases; unmatched bases: 0. Germline V gene lookup returns CDR1 SGHKS and CDR2 YYEKEE (reference sequence).

CDR3 coding DNA: TGTGCCAGCAGCTTAGATCAGGGCAATCCGACCAGCGAGCAGTACTTC. This codes for CASSLDQGNPTSEQYF. The V and J genes are TRBV11-2 and TRBJ2-7; tentative D call: TRBD1 (5 bases). The CDR3 runs 16 residues. In germline, CDR1 is SGHAT, CDR2 FQNNGV. V was pared by 0 bases and J by 6 bases, with 18 bases between. Filled out from reference TRBV11-2 and TRBJ2-7, the complete variable domain reads EAGVAQSPRYKIIEKRQSVAFWCNPISGHATLYWYQQILGQGPKLLIQFQNNGVVDDSQLPKDRFSAERLKGVDSTLKIQPAKLEDSAVYLCASSLDQGNPTSEQYFGPGTRLTVT.

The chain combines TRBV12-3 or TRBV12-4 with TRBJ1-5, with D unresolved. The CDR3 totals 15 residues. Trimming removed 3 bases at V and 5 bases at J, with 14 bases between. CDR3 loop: CASSLSVGGYQPQHF. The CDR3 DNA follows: TGTGCCAGCAGTTTGTCGGTGGGTGGCTATCAGCCCCAGCATTTT.

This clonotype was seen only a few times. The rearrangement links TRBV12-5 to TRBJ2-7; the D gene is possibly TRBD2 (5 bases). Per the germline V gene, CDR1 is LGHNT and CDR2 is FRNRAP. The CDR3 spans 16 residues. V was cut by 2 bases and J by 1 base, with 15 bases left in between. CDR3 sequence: CASGLSSGRGSYEQYV. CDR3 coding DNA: TGTGCTAGTGGTTTGTCCTCGGGGAGAGGATCCTACGAGCAGTACGTC.

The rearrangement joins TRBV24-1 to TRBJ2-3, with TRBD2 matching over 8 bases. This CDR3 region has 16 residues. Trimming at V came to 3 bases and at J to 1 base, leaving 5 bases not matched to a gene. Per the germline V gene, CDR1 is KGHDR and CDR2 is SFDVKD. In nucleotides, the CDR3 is TGTGCCACCAGTGATACACGGGGGGGCCGCACAGATACGCAGTATTTT. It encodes CATSDTRGGRTDTQYF.

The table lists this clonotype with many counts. In DNA, the CDR3 is TGTGCCAGCACCTTCTCCAGGACTAACTACGAGCAGTACTTC. It translates to CASTFSRTNYEQYF. The J gene is TRBJ2-7, the V gene TRBV7-2; D may be TRBD2 (6 bases). Looked up from germline, CDR1 is SGHTA and CDR2 is FQGNSA. This CDR3 has 14 amino acids. Trimming removed 7 bases from V and 3 bases from J, with 16 bases in between.

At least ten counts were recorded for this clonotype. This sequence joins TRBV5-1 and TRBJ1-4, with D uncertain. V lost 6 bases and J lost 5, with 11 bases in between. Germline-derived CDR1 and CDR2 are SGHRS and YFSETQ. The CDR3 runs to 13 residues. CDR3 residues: CASTYQGNEKLFF. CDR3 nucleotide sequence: TGCGCCAGCACCTATCAAGGAAATGAAAAACTGTTTTTT.

As DNA, the CDR3 is TGTGCCAGCTCACCCGTCGGACAGGGATACAATGAGCAGTTCTTC. Translated: CASSPVGQGYNEQFF. The chain is built from TRBV18 and TRBJ2-1; 8 bases are a match to TRBD1. Germline CDR1 is KGHSH and CDR2 is LQKENI. The CDR3 extends over 15 amino acids. Trimming at V came to 3 bases and at J to 4 bases, leaving 5 bases not matched to a gene. The complete variable domain, with remaining parts taken from reference TRBV18 and TRBJ2-1, reads NAGVMQNPRHLVRRRGQEARLRCSPMKGHSHVYWYRQLPEEGLKFMVYLQKENIIDESGMPKERFSAEFPKEGPSILRIQQVVRGDSAAYFCASSPVGQGYNEQFFGPGTRLTVL.